Sequencing of this T cell receptor (beta chain) was carried out in a study of T cells in Graves' hyperthyroidism and ophthalmopathy. TCR beta CDR3 region amplification was performed from RNA transcripts. First-round RT-PCR of the TCR CDR3 relied on the HTBI primer set. From the multiplex PCR reads, TCRdb called clonotypes with MiXCR, one entry per CDR3 protein. Of 450,000 to 600,000 distinct CDR3 sequences in the sample, roughly 21% were seen once. In regard to this clonotype: A much larger clone is a single base away; this may be a read error. The conserved phenylalanine or tryptophan is not found at the CDR3 terminus, so this likely reflects a read error.

Between the trimmed V and J ends, which lost 3 bases and 5 bases, there was a span of 14 bases. The CDR3 loop spans 15 amino acids. Germline V gene lookup returns CDR1 SNHLY and CDR2 FYNNEI. The material sequenced was blood. This chain joins TRBV2 and TRBJ2-1; D may be TRBD1 (5 bases). The receptor's source is a man in his forties with Graves' ophthalmopathy. DNA of the CDR3: TGTGCCAGCAGTGACCCCAGCAGGGCCAACAATGAGCAGTTCCTC. Its protein is CASSDPSRANNEQFL.